The 3 T cell receptor beta chains below were found in one sample sequenced in a study of PD-1 blockade in mismatch repair-deficient tumors. Assay: immunoSEQ multiplex PCR; the TCRdb copy retains only in-frame clones and omits some. This table has some 100,000 clones, under 90% appearing once. The input for sequencing was peripheral blood, taken 36 weeks after starting pembrolizumab. These receptors came from an adult with mismatch repair-deficient cancer.

The V call is TRBV7-9, the J call TRBJ2-7, with 7 bases aligning to TRBD1. CDR3 size: 14 residues. Germline V gene sequence: CDR1 SEHNR, CDR2 FQNEAQ (reference sequence). V shed 2 bases and J 3 bases; nucleotides not matched to a gene: 4. The CDR3 bases are TGTGCCAGCAGCTTACCGGGACAGCTCTACGAGCAGTACTTC. Protein sequence: CASSLPGQLYEQYF.

This chain joins TRBV30 and TRBJ1-2; 7 bases are shared with TRBD1. CDR1 is GTSNPN, CDR2 SVGIG, per germline (reference sequence). The CDR3 totals 13 residues. Germline trimming cut 2 bases from V and 6 bases from J; bases unmatched to any gene: 6. CDR3 residues: CAWSLGGKHGYTF. CDR3 sequence (DNA): TGTGCCTGGAGTTTAGGGGGCAAACATGGCTACACCTTC. The variable domain in full, completed from reference TRBV30 and TRBJ1-2, reads SQTIHQWPATLVQPVGSPLSLECTVEGTSNPNLYWYRQAAGRGLQLLFYSVGIGQISSEVPQNLSASRPQDRQFILSSKKLLLSDSGFYLCAWSLGGKHGYTFGSGTRLTVV.

The chain couples TRBV5-4 to TRBJ2-5; D possibly corresponds to TRBD2 (5 bases). The CDR3 sequence is 15 residues long. Trimming took 3 bases from V and 6 from J, leaving 18 bases between them. The germline gives CDR1 SGHNT, CDR2 YYREEE (reference sequence). The CDR3 region is CASSSRAPEGKTQYF. As DNA, the CDR3 is TGTGCCAGCAGCTCCCGGGCCCCAGAGGGAAAGACCCAGTACTTC. The full variable domain, its missing parts supplied by reference TRBV5-4 and TRBJ2-5, is ETGVTQSPTHLIKTRGQQVTLRCSSQSGHNTVSWYQQALGQGPQFIFQYYREEENGRGNFPPRFSGLQFPNYSSELNVNALELDDSALYLCASSSRAPEGKTQYFGPGTRLLVL.